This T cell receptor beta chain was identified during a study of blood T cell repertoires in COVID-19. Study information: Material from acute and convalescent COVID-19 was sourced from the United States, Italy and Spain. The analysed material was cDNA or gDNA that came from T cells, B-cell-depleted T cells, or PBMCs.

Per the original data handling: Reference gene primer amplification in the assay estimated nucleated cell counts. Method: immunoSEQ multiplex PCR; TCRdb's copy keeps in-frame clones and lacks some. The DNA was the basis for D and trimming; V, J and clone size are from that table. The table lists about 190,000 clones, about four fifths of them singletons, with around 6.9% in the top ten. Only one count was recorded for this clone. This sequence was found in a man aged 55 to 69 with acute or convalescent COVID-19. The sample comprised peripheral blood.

CDR3 sequence reads: CASSVDGRTGVDTIYF. The CDR3 bases are TGTGCCAGCAGCGTTGATGGGAGGACAGGGGTAGACACCATATATTTT. This chain joins TRBV9 and TRBJ1-3, with 9 bases identical to TRBD1. J lost 8 bases, V lost 2 bases, and 11 bases had no gene match. Germline values: CDR1 SGDLS, CDR2 YYNGEE. The CDR3 sequence is 16 residues long.